This T cell receptor beta chain came from a study of T cells after yellow fever vaccination. In this sample, this clonotype turned up a few times. The antigen remains unidentified. One entry per CDR3 protein, called by TCRdb with MiXCR from the 5' RACE reads. The sample consists of around 310,000 distinct CDR3 sequences, 8% to 10% of them appearing once. The study, taken as a whole, reports: Repertoires obtained by FACS sorting could include abundant clonotypes that entered as contaminants from the bulk population. Booster samples showed a return of most primary-vaccination clones (around 96% CD4, 70% to 90% CD8). A minor fraction of clonotypes spanned both CD4 and CD8 compartments.

The germline V and J ends were trimmed by 4 bases and 4 bases, with 19 bases remaining between them. The CDR3 spans 16 residues. Germline V CDR1 and CDR2: MGHRA, YSYEKL. The clonotype comes from a man in his late teens or twenties who received the YFV17D yellow fever vaccine. The gene calls are TRBV4-1 and TRBJ2-5; D is tentatively TRBD1 or TRBD2 (5 bases each). The input for sequencing was PBMCs, taken on the day of the first yellow fever vaccination. DNA of the CDR3: TGCGCCAGCAGCCCTTCCGAGGGCAGGGTTAGAGAGACCCAGTACTTC. Encoded protein: CASSPSEGRVRETQYF.